The sequence of this T cell receptor (beta chain) was determined in a study of response to subunit inactivated influenza vaccine. As to this clonotype: The antigen is not known.

Points from the study as a whole: Each seasonal influenza vaccination, the authors suggested, recruits few new T cells.

TCRdb itself ran the RT-PCR reads through MiXCR, one entry per CDR3 protein. The sample lists 700,000 to 900,000 distinct CDR3 sequences; over 20% were seen once. This CDR3 has 19 amino acids. The germline CDR1 and CDR2 sequences are DFQATT and SNEGSKA (reference sequence). V dropped 1 base and J dropped 0; count of bases not matched to a gene: 9. The clonotype originates from a man over 45 who received an inactivated influenza vaccine. The chain uses TRBV20-1 and TRBJ2-2; 12 bases fit TRBD2. The sequenced sample was PBMCs from blood, obtained less than 6 days after vaccination. The CDR3: CSARGWLAGGISNTGELFF. In DNA form, the CDR3 reads TGCAGTGCTAGAGGCTGGCTAGCGGGGGGGATTTCGAACACCGGGGAGCTGTTTTTT.